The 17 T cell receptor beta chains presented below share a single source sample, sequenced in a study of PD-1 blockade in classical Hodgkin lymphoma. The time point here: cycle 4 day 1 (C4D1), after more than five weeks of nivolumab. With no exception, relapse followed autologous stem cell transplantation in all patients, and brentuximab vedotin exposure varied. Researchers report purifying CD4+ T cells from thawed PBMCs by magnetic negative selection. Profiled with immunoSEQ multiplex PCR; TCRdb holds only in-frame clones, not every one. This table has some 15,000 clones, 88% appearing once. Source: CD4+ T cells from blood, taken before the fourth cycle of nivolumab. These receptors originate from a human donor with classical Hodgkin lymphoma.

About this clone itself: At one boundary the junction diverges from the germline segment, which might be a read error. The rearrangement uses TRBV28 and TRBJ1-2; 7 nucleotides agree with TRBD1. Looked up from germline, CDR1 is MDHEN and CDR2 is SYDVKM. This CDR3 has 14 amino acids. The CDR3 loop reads CAISRQGGNYGYTF. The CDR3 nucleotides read TGTGCCATCAGTAGACAGGGTGGAAACTATGGCTACACCTTC.

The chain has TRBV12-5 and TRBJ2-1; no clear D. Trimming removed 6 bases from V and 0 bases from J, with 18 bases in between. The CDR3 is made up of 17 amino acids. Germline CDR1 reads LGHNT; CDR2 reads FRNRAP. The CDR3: CASGTQAAVGSYNEQFF. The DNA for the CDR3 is TGTGCTAGTGGGACTCAGGCTGCGGTAGGCTCCTACAATGAGCAGTTCTTC.

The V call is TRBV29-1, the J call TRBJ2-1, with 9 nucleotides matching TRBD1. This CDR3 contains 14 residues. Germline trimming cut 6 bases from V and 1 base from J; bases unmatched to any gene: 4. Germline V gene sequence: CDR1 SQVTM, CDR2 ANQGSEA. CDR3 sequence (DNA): TGCAGCGTCCTCGGACAGGGGTCCTACAATGAGCAGTTCTTC. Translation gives CSVLGQGSYNEQFF.

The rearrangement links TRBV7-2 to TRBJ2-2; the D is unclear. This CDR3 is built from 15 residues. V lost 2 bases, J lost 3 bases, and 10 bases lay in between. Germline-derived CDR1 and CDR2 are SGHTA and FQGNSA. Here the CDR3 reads CASSLSPAHTGELFF. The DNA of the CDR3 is TGTGCCAGCAGCTTATCCCCGGCGCACACCGGGGAGCTGTTTTTT.

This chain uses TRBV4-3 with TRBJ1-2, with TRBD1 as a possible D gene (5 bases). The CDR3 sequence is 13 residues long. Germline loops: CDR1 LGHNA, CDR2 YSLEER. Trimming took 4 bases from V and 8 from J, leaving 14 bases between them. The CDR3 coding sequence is TGCGCCAGCAGCCTTCGGGGGGGGGAAGGCTACACCTTC. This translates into CASSLRGGEGYTF.

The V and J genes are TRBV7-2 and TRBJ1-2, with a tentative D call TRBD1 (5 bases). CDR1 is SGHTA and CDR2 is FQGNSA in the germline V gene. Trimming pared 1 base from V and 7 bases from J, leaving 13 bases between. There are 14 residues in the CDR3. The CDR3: CASSLDGGRFGYTF. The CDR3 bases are TGTGCCAGCAGCTTAGATGGGGGGAGGTTTGGCTACACCTTC.

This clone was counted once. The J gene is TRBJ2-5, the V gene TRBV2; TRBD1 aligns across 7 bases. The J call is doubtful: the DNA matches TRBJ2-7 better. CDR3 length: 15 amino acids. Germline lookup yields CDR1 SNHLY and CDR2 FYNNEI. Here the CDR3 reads CASRTGVFSSYEQYF. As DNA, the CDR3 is TGTGCCAGCAGAACAGGGGTCTTTTCCTCCTACGAGCAGTACTTC.

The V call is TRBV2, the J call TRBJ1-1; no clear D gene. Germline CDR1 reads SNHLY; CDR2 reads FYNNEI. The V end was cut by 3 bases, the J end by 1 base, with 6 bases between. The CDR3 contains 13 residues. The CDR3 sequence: CASSDQGNTEAFF. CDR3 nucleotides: TGTGCCAGCAGTGATCAAGGGAACACTGAAGCTTTCTTT.

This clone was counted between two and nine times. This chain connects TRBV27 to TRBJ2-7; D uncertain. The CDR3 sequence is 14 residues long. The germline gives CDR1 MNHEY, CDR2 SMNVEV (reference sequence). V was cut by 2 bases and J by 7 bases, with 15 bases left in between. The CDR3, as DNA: TGTGCCAGCAGTTTAGACCGATATATGGGGGAGCAGTACTTC. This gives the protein CASSLDRYMGEQYF.

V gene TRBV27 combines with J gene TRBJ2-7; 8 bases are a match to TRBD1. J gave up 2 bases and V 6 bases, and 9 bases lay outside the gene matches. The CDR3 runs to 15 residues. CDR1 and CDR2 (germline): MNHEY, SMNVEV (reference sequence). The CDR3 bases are TGTGCCAGCAGAGTACCCGGGACAGGTACCTACGAGCAGTACTTC. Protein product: CASRVPGTGTYEQYF.

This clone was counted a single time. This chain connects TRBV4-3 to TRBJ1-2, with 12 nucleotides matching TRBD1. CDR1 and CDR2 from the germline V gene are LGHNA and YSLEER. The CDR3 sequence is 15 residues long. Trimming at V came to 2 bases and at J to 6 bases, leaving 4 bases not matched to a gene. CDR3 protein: CASSQTGTGGDGYTF. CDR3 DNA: TGCGCCAGCAGCCAAACCGGGACAGGGGGCGATGGCTACACCTTC.

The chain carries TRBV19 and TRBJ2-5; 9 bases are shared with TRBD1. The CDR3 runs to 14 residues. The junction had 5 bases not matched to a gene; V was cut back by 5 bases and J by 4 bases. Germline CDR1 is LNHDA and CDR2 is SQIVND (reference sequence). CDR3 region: CASSAWTGVETQYF. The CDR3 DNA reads TGTGCCAGTAGTGCTTGGACAGGGGTAGAGACCCAGTACTTC.

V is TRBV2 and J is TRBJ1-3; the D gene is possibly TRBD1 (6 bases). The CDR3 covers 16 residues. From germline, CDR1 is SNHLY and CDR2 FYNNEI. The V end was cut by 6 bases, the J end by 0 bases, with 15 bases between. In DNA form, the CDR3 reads TGTGCCAGCAGGAAAACGACAGGCAGCTCTGGAAACACCATATATTTT. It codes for CASRKTTGSSGNTIYF.

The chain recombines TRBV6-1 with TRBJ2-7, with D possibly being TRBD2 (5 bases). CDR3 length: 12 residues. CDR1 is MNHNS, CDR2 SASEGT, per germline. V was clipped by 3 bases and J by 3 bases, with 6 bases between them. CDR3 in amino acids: CASSEEDYEQYF. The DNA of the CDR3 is TGTGCCAGCAGTGAGGAGGACTACGAGCAGTACTTC.

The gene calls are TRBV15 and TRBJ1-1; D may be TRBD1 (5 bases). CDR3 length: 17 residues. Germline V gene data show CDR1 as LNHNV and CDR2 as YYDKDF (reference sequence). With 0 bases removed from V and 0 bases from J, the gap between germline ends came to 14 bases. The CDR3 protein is CATSRDLTGPLNTEAFF. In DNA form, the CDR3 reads TGTGCCACCAGCAGAGATCTGACGGGACCGCTGAACACTGAAGCTTTCTTT.

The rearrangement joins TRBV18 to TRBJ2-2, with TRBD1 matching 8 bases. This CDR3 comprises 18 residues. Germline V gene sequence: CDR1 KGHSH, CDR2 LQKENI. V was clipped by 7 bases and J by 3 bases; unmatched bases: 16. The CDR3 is CASFHTFGQGGDTGELFF. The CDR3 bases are TGTGCCAGCTTCCACACTTTCGGACAGGGCGGGGACACCGGGGAGCTGTTTTTT.

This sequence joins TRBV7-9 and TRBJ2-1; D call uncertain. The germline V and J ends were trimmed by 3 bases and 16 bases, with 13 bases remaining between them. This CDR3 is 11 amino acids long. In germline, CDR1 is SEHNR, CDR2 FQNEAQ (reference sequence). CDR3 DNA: TGTGCCAGCAGCTTGATGGGTAGTGAATTCTTC. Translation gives CASSLMGSEFF.